A selection of T cell receptor beta chains follows, all from one sample in a study of CD8 T cells in ankylosing spondylitis. TCRdb re-called the 5' RACE reads with MiXCR, one entry per CDR3 protein. The sample has 250,000 or so distinct CDR3 sequences, 15% to 20% seen once. The sample comprised blood, either unsorted or a sorted T cell fraction (not recorded which). The receptors stem from a male donor with ankylosing spondylitis or in good health (not recorded which). CDR3s leave out the opening cysteine and the closing phenylalanine or tryptophan. Fields, in order: J gene, V gene, CDR3 protein.

TRBJ1-1,TRBV7-2,ASSPNPVTGMNTEAF
TRBJ2-7,TRBV4-1,ASSRAPGTGSEQY
TRBJ2-2,TRBV7-9,ASSLLTSGTGELF
TRBJ2-1,TRBV10-3,AISQNQGEQF
TRBJ2-1,TRBV12-3/TRBV12-4,ASSLAPVASSGEQF
TRBJ1-1,TRBV4-3,ASSQDEDTEAF
TRBJ2-7,TRBV7-6,ASSTAREAGYEQY
TRBJ2-2,TRBV7-3,ASSQTPGELF
TRBJ2-7,TRBV24-1,AKCPGRLFEQY
TRBJ2-7,TRBV4-1,ASSQVQLNAYEQY
TRBJ2-6,TRBV29-1,SVGSRDRGSGANVLT
TRBJ1-4,TRBV5-1,ASSLGGPPEGEKLF
TRBJ2-6,TRBV29-1,SVHLGGLNLPSGANVLT
TRBJ1-2,TRBV3-1,ASSHYRRQASPSNYGYT
TRBJ2-3,TRBV29-1,SVEGTSAPTDTQY
TRBJ2-7,TRBV7-2,ASSSPRDRIPYEQY
TRBJ2-7,TRBV5-6,ASSPPPDTAYEQY
TRBJ2-1,TRBV14,ASSPAIYQREEHEQF
TRBJ2-7,TRBV10-3,AIRGTSGRFSYEQY
TRBJ2-3,TRBV7-9,ASSLMTGGVHTQY
TRBJ2-5,TRBV7-8,ASSPAGNQETQY
TRBJ2-7,TRBV20-1,SARQLAGGPFGYEQY
TRBJ2-2,TRBV9,ASSTPLAEANTGELF
TRBJ2-4,TRBV12-3/TRBV12-4,ASSLALAALAKNIQY
TRBJ2-5,TRBV11-2,ASSFPTGGPFLEETQY
TRBJ2-1,TRBV29-1,SVDSGPYNEQF
TRBJ2-2,TRBV7-3,ASSETGLAAGELF
TRBJ2-7,TRBV6-2/TRBV6-3,ASSYFAGASYEQY
TRBJ2-3,TRBV20-1,SARDLGGRGDTQY
TRBJ2-1,TRBV9,ASSVGREWYNEQF
TRBJ2-3,TRBV7-9,ASSLLGGQGTDTQY
TRBJ2-7,TRBV3-1,ASSKNDRATYEQY
TRBJ1-6,TRBV7-6,ASSSTNEYNSPLH
TRBJ2-7,TRBV11-2,ASSLHPPDSRLAGAYEQY
TRBJ2-3,TRBV29-1,SAHLAGGPDTQY
TRBJ2-3,TRBV9,ASSVEGGGSFTDTQY
TRBJ2-3,TRBV11-2,ATITLAGVWGDPTDTQY
TRBJ2-5,TRBV28,ACRDTGYQETQY
TRBJ2-2,TRBV7-9,ASSLDYAVGTGELF
TRBJ2-1,TRBV6-2/TRBV6-3,ASSWAGTGYNEQF
TRBJ2-3,TRBV5-1,ASSPGTSGVGDTQY
TRBJ2-1,TRBV2,ARTGAYNEQF
TRBJ1-5,TRBV27,ASSPRGTVSRDHQPQH
TRBJ2-7,TRBV10-2,ASSEGLTYVEQY
TRBJ2-7,TRBV7-2,ASSLDGPRHEQY
TRBJ2-4,TRBV4-2,ASSFGLPSDIQY
TRBJ1-2,TRBV20-1,SALTGVGYGYT
TRBJ2-7,TRBV5-1,ASSPPSGTEQY
TRBJ2-3,TRBV7-2,ASSLGEAVRVTDTQY
TRBJ2-7,TRBV7-9,ASSLSDYEQY
TRBJ2-7,TRBV7-9,ASSLIRGDEQY
TRBJ1-1,TRBV4-2,ASSQDGRRETEAF
TRBJ1-1,TRBV7-9,ASSQRQGKNTEAF
TRBJ2-7,TRBV5-1,ASSSYETVIAGVVYEQY